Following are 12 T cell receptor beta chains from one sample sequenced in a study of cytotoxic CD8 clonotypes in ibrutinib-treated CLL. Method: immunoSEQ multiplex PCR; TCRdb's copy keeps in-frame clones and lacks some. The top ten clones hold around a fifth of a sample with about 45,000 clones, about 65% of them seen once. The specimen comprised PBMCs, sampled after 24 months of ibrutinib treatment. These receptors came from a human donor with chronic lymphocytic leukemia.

DNA for the CDR3: TGCGCCAGCAGCACCCGCTCATACAATGAGCAGTTCTTC. Translating it yields CASSTRSYNEQFF. V usage is TRBV5-1 and J usage is TRBJ2-1; no clear D gene. Germline V lookup: CDR1 SGHRS, CDR2 YFSETQ. This CDR3 spans 13 amino acids. With 4 bases removed from V and 4 bases from J, the gap between germline ends came to 9 bases.

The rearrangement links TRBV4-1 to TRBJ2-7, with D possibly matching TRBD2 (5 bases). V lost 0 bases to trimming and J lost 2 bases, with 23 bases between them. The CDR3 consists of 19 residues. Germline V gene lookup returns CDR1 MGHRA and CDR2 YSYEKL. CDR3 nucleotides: TGCGCCAGCAGCCAAGAAATCTCCCGAGGGTCCTCGTATCCCTACGAGCAGTACTTC. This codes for CASSQEISRGSSYPYEQYF.

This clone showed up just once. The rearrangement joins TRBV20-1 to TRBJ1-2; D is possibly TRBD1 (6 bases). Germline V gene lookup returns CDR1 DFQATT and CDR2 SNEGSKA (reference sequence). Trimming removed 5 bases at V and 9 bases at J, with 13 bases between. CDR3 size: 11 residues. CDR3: CSAGAGVSYTF. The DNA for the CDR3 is TGCAGTGCTGGGGCAGGGGTGAGCTACACCTTC.

The CDR3 DNA reads as TGTGCCTGGAGTGTCTCTAGGATCCAGCCCCAGCATTTT. This encodes CAWSVSRIQPQHF. The rearrangement links TRBV30 to TRBJ1-5; D is ambiguous. Trimming took 0 bases from V and 7 from J, leaving 10 bases between them. The CDR3 totals 13 residues. Germline loops: CDR1 GTSNPN, CDR2 SVGIG (reference sequence).

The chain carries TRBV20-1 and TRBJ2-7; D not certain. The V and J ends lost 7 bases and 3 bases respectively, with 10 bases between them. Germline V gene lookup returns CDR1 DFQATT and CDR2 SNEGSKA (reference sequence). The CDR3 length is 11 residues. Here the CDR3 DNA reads TGCAGTGGAGGAACGGGCTACGAGCAGTACTTC. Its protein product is CSGGTGYEQYF.

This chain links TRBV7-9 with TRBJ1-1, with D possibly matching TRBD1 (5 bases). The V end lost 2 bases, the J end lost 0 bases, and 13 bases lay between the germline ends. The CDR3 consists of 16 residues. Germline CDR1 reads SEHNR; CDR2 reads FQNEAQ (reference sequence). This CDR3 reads CASSLTTENMNTEAFF. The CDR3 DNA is TGTGCCAGCAGCTTAACGACAGAAAACATGAACACTGAAGCTTTCTTT.

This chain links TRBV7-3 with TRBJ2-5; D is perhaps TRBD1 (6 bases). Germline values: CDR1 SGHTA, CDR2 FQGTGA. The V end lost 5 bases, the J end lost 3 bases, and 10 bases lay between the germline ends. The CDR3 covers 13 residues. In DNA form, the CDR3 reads TGTGCCAGCAGCGCCGGACAGAAAGAGACCCAGTACTTC. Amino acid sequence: CASSAGQKETQYF.

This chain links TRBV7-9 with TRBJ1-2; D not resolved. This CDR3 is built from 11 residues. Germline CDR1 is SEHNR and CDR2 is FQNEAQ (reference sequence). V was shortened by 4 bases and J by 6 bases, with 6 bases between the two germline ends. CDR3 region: CASSSRDGYTF. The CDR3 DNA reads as TGTGCCAGCAGCTCACGGGATGGCTACACCTTC.

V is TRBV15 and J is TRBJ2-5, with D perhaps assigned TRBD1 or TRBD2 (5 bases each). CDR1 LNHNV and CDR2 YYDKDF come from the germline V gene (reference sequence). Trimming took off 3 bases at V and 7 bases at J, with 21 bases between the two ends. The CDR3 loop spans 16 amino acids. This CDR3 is CATSRGSGTSFGTQYF. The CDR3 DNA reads TGTGCCACCAGCAGGGGATCCGGGACCTCTTTCGGGACCCAGTACTTC.

The CDR3 nucleotides are TGTGCCATCAGTAACGGACTAGCGGGAGGTCCTCGGGATACGCAGTATTTT. It codes for CAISNGLAGGPRDTQYF. The chain combines TRBV10-3 with TRBJ2-3, with 14 bases lining up with TRBD2. Germline V CDR1 and CDR2: ENHRY, SYGVKD. There are 17 residues in the CDR3. Trimming took 5 bases from V and 6 from J; bases not matched to a gene: 10.

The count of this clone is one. The CDR3 sequence: CASDTGQVHPGELFF. CDR3 DNA sequence: TGTGCTAGTGATACCGGACAGGTCCACCCCGGGGAGCTGTTTTTT. This chain uses TRBV12-5 with TRBJ2-2; 7 nucleotides line up with TRBD1. Germline CDR1 LGHNT, CDR2 FRNRAP. CDR3 length: 15 amino acids. The V segment lost 7 bases and the J segment 6 bases; nucleotides outside the gene matches: 11.

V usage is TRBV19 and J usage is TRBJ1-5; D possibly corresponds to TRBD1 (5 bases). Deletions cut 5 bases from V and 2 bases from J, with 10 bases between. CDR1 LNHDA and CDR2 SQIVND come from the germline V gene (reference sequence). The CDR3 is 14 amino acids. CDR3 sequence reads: CASSWRGGNQPQHF. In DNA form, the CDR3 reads TGTGCCAGTAGTTGGAGGGGCGGCAATCAGCCCCAGCATTTT. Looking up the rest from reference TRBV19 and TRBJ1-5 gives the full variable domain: DGGITQSPKYLFRKEGQNVTLSCEQNLNHDAMYWYRQDPGQGLRLIYYSQIVNDFQKGDIAEGYSVSREKKESFPLTVTSAQKNPTAFYLCASSWRGGNQPQHFGDGTRLSIL.